This T cell receptor (beta chain) was obtained from a study of T cells in Graves' hyperthyroidism and ophthalmopathy. V was cut by 6 bases and J by 0 bases, with 14 bases left in between. This CDR3 region has 14 residues. Germline values: CDR1 DFQATT, CDR2 SNEGSKA (reference sequence). Researchers barred patients who had uncontrolled infection, other autoimmune disease, pregnancy or lactation. Diagnoses used clinical symptoms, serum thyroxine and TRAb, thyroid ultrasound and orbital computed tomography. Study-level findings and limits: Stable hyperthyroidism was told apart from ophthalmopathy by a model built on 13 V-J features. Most clonotypes expanded in the thyroid (above 0.001) were also present in blood.

RNA transcripts were the template for amplifying TCR beta CDR3 regions. The HTBI primer set drove a first-round RT-PCR of the TCR CDR3. TCRdb reprocessed the multiplex PCR reads via MiXCR and lists one record per CDR3 protein. This sample has fewer than 650,000 distinct CDR3 sequences, with over 45% found just once. As to this clonotype: Its cognate antigen is unknown.

The specimen sequenced was peripheral blood or thyroid tissue (not recorded which). The chain uses TRBV20-1 and TRBJ1-1; D perhaps matches TRBD1 (5 bases). The receptor was isolated from an adult woman with Graves' disease, either hyperthyroidism or ophthalmopathy (not recorded which). CDR3 protein: CSAIDGTVNTEAFF. As DNA, the CDR3 is TGCAGTGCAATAGACGGGACGGTGAACACTGAAGCTTTCTTT.